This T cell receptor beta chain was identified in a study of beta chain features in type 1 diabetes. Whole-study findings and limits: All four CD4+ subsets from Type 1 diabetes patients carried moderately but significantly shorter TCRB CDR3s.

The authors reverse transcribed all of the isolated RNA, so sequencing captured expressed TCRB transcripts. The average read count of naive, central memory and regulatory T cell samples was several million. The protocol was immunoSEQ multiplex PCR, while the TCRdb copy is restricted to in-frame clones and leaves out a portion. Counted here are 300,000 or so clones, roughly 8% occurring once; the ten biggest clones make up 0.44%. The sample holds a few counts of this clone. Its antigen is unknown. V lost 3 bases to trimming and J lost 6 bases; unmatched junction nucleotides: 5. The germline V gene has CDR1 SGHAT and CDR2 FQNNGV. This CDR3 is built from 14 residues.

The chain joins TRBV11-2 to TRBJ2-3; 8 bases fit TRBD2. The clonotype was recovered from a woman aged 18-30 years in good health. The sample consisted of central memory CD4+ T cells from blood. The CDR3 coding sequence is TGTGCCAGCAGCTTTTCGGGAGGGGCGGATACGCAGTATTTT. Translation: CASSFSGGADTQYF.